This T cell receptor (beta chain) was retrieved from a study of T cells expressing NK-cell markers. TCRdb re-analyzed the 5' RACE reads; it lists each CDR3 protein once, without DNA. The sample has tens of thousands of distinct CDR3 sequences; the top ten hold roughly three fifths. This CDR3 has 16 amino acids. The germline V gene encodes CDR1 MNHEY and CDR2 SVGAGI. The sample consisted of blood T cells: a sorted CD56 or NKG2C T cell subset, CD4+ or CD8+ T cells, or bulk PBMC T cells (not recorded which). The source is a man aged 18-69 years in good health. The V and J genes are TRBV6-5 and TRBJ1-2. This CDR3 is CASSYSGVADGYGYTF.